This T cell receptor beta chain was found in a study of tumor-infiltrating lymphocytes in primary liver carcinoma. The approximately 20-31 mg bulk tissue piece was not sorted before simultaneous RNA and DNA extraction. With a constant-region primer, TCR beta cDNA was made from approximately 500 ng of total RNA. Slightly modified ARM-PCR with three nested multiplex PCR rounds yielded TCR beta libraries. Use of TRBV1-TRBV30 forward primers with a C-beta reverse primer characterized the first two PCR rounds, which lasted about 9 cycles each. TCRdb re-called the multiplex PCR reads through MiXCR, storing one row per CDR3 protein. The table has approximately 79,000 distinct CDR3 sequences, about 72% seen once; the top ten hold roughly a quarter. The CDR3 has 12 amino acids.

The receptor was isolated from a man aged 40-49 years with primary liver carcinoma and hepatitis B virus infection. The chain is built from TRBV12-3 or TRBV12-4 and TRBJ2-7; D call uncertain. Input material: liver tumor tissue from sampling region 4. Subset described: tumor region T4, right-lateral pole. The DNA of the CDR3 is TGTACCCGCAGTTCAATTCAGGACGAGCAGTACTTC. Its protein product is CTRSSIQDEQYF.